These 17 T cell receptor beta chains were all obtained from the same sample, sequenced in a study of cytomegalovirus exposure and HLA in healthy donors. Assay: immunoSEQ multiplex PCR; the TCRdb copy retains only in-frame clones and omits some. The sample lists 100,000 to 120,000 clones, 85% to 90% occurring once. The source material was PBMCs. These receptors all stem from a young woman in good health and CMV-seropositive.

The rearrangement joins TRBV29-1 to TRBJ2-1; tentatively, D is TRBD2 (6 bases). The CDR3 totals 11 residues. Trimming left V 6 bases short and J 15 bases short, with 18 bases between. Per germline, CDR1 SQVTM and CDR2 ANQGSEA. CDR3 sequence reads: CSVFKDYSPFF. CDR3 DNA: TGCAGCGTCTTCAAGGACTACTCCCCGTTCTTC.

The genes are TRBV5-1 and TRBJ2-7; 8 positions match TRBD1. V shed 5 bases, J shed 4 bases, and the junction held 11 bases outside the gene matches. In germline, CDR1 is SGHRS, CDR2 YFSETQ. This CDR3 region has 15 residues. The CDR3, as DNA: TGCGCCAGCAGGGAAGGCCAGGGGGCCTCTTACGAGCAGTACTTC. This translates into CASREGQGASYEQYF. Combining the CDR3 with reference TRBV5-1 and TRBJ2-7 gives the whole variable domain KAGVTQTPRYLIKTRGQQVTLSCSPISGHRSVSWYQQTPGQGLQFLFEYFSETQRNKGNFPGRFSGRQFSNSRSEMNVSTLELGDSALYLCASREGQGASYEQYFGPGTRLTVT.

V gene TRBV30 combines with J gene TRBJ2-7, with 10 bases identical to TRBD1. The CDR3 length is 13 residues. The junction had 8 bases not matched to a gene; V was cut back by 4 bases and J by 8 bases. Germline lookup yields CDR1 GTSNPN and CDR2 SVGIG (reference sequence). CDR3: CAWTRTGGLKQYF. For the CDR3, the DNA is TGTGCCTGGACAAGGACAGGGGGACTCAAGCAGTACTTC.

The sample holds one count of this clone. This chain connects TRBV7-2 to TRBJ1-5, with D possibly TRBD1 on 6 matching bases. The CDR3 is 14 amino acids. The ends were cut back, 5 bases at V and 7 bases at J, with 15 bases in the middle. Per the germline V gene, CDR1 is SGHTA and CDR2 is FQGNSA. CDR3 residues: CASSQRGGGQPQHF. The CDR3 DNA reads TGTGCCAGCAGCCAAAGGGGGGGAGGCCAGCCCCAGCATTTT.

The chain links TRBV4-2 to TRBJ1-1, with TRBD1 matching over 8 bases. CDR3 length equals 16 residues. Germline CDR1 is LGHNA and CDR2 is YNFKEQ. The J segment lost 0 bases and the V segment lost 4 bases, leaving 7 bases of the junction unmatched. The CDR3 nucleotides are TGTGCCAGCAGCCTCGGGACAGGTTCCATGAACACTGAAGCTTTCTTT. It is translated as CASSLGTGSMNTEAFF.

The CDR3 spells CASSAGLAGAQETQYF. For the CDR3, the DNA is TGTGCCAGCAGCGCGGGACTAGCGGGGGCCCAAGAGACCCAGTACTTC. The J gene is TRBJ2-5, the V gene TRBV9; 14 bases match TRBD2. V shed 3 bases and J 1 base; nucleotides not matched to a gene: 2. The CDR3 runs to 16 residues. Germline V CDR1 and CDR2: SGDLS, YYNGEE.

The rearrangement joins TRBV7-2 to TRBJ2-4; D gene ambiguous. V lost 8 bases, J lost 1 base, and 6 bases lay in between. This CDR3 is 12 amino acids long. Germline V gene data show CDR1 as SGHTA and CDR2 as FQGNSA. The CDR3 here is CASSRAKNIQYF. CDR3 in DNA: TGTGCCAGCTCCCGGGCCAAAAACATTCAGTACTTC.

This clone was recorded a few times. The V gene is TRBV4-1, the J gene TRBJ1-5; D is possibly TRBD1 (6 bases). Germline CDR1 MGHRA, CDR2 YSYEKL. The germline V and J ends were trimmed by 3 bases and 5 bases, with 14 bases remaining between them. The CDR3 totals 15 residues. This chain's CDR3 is CASSHYRDKDQPQHF. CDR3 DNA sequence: TGCGCCAGCAGCCATTACCGGGACAAAGATCAGCCCCAGCATTTT.

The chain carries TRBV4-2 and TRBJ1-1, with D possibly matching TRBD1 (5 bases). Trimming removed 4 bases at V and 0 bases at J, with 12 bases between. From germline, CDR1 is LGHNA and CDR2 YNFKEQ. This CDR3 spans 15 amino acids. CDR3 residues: CASSPGRGMNTEAFF. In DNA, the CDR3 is TGTGCCAGCAGCCCGGGACGGGGGATGAACACTGAAGCTTTCTTT.

CDR3 sequence reads: CASSQAGINEQFF. The CDR3 DNA reads TGTGCCAGCAGCCAGGCCGGTATCAATGAGCAGTTCTTC. J is TRBJ2-1 and V is TRBV13, with unresolved D. CDR3 length: 13 residues. Germline V gene lookup returns CDR1 PRHDT and CDR2 FYEKMQ (reference sequence). With 5 bases removed from V and 6 bases from J, the gap between germline ends came to 11 bases.

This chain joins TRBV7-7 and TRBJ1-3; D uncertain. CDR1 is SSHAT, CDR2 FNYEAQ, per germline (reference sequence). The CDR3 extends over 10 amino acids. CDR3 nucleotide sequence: TGTGCTAGATCCGGAAACACCATATATTTT. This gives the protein CARSGNTIYF.

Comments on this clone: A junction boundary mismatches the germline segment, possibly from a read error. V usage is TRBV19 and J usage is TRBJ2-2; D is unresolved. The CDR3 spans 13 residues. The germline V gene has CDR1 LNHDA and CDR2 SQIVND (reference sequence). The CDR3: CASSNSYTGELFF. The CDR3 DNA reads TGTGCCAGCAGTAACAGTTACACCGGGGAGCTGTTTTTT.

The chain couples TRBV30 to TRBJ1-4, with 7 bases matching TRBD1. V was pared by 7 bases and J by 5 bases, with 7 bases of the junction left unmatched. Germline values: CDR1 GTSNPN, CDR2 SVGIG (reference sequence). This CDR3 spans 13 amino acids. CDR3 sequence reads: CASDIQGNEKLFF. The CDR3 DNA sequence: TGTGCCTCGGACATACAGGGGAATGAAAAACTGTTTTTT.

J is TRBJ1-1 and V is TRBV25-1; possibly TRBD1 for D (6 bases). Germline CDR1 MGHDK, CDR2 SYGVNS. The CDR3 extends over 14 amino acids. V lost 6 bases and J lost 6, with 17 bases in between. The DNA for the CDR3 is TGTGCCAGCAGCCCAACAGGGAGACAAGCTGAAGCTTTCTTT. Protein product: CASSPTGRQAEAFF.

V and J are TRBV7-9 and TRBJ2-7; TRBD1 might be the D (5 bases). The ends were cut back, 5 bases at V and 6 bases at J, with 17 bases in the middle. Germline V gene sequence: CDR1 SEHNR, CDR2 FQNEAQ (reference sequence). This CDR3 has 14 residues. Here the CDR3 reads CASSPFQGSLEQYF. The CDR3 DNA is TGTGCCAGCAGCCCCTTTCAGGGTTCTCTCGAGCAGTACTTC.

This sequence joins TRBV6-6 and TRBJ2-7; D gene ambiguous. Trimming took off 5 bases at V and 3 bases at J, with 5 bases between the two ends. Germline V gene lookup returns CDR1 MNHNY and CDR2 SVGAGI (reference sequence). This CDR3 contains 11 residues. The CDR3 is CASSQNYEQYF. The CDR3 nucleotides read TGTGCCAGCAGTCAGAACTACGAGCAGTACTTC.

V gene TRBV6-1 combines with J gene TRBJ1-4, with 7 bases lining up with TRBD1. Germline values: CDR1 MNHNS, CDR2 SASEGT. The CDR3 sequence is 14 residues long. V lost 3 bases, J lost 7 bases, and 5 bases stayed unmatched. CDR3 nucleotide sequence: TGTGCCAGCAGTGATGCGCAGGGGGGTGAAAAACTGTTTTTT. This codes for CASSDAQGGEKLFF.